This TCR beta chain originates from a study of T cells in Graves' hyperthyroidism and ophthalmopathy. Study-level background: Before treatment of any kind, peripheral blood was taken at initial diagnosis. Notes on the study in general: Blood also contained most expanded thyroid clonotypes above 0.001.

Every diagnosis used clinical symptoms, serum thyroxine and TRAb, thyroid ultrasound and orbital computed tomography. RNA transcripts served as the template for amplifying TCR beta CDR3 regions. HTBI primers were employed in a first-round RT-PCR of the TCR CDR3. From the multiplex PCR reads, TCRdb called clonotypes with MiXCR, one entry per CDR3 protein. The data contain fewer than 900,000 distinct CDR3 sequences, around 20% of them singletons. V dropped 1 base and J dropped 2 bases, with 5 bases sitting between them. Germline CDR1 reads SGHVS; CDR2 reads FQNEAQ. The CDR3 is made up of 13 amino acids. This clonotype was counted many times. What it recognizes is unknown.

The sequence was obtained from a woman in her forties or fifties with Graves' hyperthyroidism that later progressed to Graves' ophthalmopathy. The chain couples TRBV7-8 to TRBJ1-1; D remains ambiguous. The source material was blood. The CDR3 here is CASSLVHNTEAFF. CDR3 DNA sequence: TGTGCCAGCAGCTTAGTCCACAACACTGAAGCTTTCTTT.